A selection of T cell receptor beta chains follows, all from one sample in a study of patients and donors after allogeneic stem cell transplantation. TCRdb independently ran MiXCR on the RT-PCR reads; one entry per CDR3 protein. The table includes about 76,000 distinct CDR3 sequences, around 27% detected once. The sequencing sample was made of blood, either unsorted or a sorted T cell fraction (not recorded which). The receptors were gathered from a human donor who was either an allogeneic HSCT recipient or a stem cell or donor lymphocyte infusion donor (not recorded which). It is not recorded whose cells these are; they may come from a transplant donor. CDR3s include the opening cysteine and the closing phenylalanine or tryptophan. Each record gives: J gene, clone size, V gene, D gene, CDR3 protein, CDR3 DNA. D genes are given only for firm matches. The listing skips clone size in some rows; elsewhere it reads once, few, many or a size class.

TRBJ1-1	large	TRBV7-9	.	CASSDGMDGVNTEAFF	TGTGCCAGCAGCGACGGTATGGATGGTGTGAACACTGAAGCTTTCTTT
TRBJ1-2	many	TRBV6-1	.	CASSWTFENYGYTF	TGTGCCAGCAGCTGGACCTTCGAAAACTATGGCTACACCTTC
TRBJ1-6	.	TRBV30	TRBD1	CAWSVGGTLHF	TGTGCCTGGAGTGTAGGGGGCACCCTCCACTTT
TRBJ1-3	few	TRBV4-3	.	CASSQVDIRSGNTIYF	TGCGCCAGCAGCCAAGTGGACATACGCTCTGGAAACACCATATATTTT
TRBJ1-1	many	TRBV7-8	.	CASSLMNTEAFF	TGTGCCAGCAGCTTAATGAACACTGAAGCTTTCTTT
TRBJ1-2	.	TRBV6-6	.	CASSYSNPAGPNYGYTF	TGTGCCAGCAGTTACTCGAACCCGGCGGGACCTAACTATGGCTACACCTTC
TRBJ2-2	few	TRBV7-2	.	CASSLLDTGELFF	TGTGCCAGCAGCCTGCTAGATACCGGGGAGCTGTTTTTT
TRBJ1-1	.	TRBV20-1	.	CSARVSLEAFF	TGCAGTGCTAGAGTTAGTCTTGAAGCTTTCTTT
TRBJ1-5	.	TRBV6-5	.	CASSYSSQGYSNQPQHF	TGTGCCAGCAGTTACTCGAGCCAGGGCTATAGCAATCAGCCCCAGCATTTT
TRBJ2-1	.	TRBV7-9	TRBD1	CASSTPRRGLGNEQFF	TGTGCCAGCAGCACCCCGCGCAGGGGGCTGGGGAATGAGCAGTTCTTC
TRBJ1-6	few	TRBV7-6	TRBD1	CASSRTGGISPLHF	TGTGCCAGCAGCAGAACAGGGGGCATTTCACCCCTCCACTTT
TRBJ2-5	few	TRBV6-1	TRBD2	CASRIWLAVGGQETQYF	TGTGCCAGCAGAATCTGGCTAGCGGTGGGGGGGCAAGAGACCCAGTACTTC
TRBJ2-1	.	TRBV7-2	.	CASSPVWGVYNEQFF	TGTGCCAGCAGCCCCGTATGGGGGGTTTACAATGAGCAGTTCTTC
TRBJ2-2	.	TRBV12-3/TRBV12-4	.	CASSTGNPGGELFF	TGTGCCAGCAGCACCGGGAATCCAGGCGGGGAGCTGTTTTTT
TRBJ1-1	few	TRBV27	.	CASSLPPPGITEAFF	TGTGCCAGCAGTTTACCCCCCCCGGGCATCACTGAAGCTTTCTTT
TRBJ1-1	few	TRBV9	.	CASSPRPMNTEAFF	TGTGCCAGCAGCCCAAGACCGATGAACACTGAAGCTTTCTTT
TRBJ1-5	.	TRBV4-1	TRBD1	CASSQDRHRGLNQPQHF	TGCGCCAGCAGCCAAGATCGGCACAGGGGGCTCAATCAGCCCCAGCATTTT
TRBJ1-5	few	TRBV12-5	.	CASGLVDTTAPFNQPQHF	TGTGCTAGTGGTTTGGTCGACACCACGGCCCCCTTCAATCAGCCCCAGCATTTT
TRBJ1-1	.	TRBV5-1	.	CASSPGATAFF	TGCGCCAGCAGCCCCGGGGCGACTGCTTTCTTT
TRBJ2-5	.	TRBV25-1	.	CASSEFQETQYF	TGTGCCAGCAGTGAATTCCAAGAGACCCAGTACTTC
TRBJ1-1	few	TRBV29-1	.	CSVGGTEAFF	TGCAGCGTGGGGGGCACTGAAGCTTTCTTT
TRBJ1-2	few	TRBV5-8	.	CASSFGGEGYGYTF	TGTGCCAGCAGCTTCGGGGGGGAAGGCTATGGCTACACCTTC
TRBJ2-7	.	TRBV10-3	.	CATGQDGGEQYF	TGTGCCACTGGACAGGACGGGGGCGAGCAGTACTTC
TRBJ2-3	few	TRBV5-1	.	CASSLGPGGDTQYF	TGCGCCAGCAGCTTGGGGCCCGGCGGGGATACGCAGTATTTT
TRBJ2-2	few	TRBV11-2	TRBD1	CASSLVDGDRNTGELFF	TGTGCCAGCAGCTTAGTTGATGGGGACAGGAACACCGGGGAGCTGTTTTTT
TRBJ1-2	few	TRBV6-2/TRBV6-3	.	CASSRTRASRIYGYTF	TGTGCCAGCAGTCGTACCCGGGCGTCCCGGATCTATGGCTACACCTTC
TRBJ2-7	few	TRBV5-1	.	CASSLARDTKQYF	TGCGCCAGCAGCTTGGCCAGGGACACGAAGCAGTACTTC
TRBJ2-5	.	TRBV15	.	CATSRVDSWGETQYF	TGTGCCACCAGCAGAGTCGACTCTTGGGGTGAGACCCAGTACTTC
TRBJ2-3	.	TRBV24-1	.	CATSDWPSSTDTQYF	TGTGCCACCAGTGATTGGCCTTCTAGCACAGATACGCAGTATTTT
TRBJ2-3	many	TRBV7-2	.	CASSLASGRVADTQYF	TGTGCCAGCAGCTTAGCGTCTGGCAGAGTTGCAGATACGCAGTATTTT
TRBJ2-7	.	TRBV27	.	CASSPAGQLYF	TGTGCCAGCAGTCCAGCGGGACAGTTATACTTC
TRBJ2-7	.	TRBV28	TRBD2	CASSIGLAGVYEQYF	TGTGCCAGCAGTATCGGACTAGCGGGGGTCTACGAGCAGTACTTC
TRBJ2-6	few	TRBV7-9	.	CASGGSGANVLTF	TGTGCCAGTGGAGGCTCTGGGGCCAACGTCCTGACTTTC
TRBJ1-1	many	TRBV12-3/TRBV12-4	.	CASSWGRSMNTEAFF	TGTGCCAGCAGTTGGGGCCGTTCGATGAACACTGAAGCTTTCTTT
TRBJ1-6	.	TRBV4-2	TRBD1	CASSRGQLKNSPLHF	TGTGCCAGCAGCCGGGGACAGTTGAAGAATTCACCCCTCCACTTT
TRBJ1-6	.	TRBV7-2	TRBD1	CASSAGTGGVSPLHF	TGTGCCAGCAGCGCCGGGACAGGGGGCGTCTCACCCCTCCACTTT
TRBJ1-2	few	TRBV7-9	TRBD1	CASSSWTGGLKANYGYTF	TGTGCCAGCAGCTCGTGGACAGGGGGCTTGAAGGCTAACTATGGCTACACCTTC
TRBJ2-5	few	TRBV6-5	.	CASSYTAGDQETQYF	TGTGCCAGCAGTTATACGGCGGGCGATCAAGAGACCCAGTACTTC
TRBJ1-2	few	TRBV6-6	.	CASSSGRDNYGYTF	TGTGCCAGCAGTTCCGGGCGCGATAACTATGGCTACACCTTC
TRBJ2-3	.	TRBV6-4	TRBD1	CASSDPGQGIDTQYF	TGTGCCAGCAGTGACCCGGGACAGGGCATAGATACGCAGTATTTT
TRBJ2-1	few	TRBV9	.	CASTQRDNLYNEQFF	TGTGCCAGCACCCAAAGGGACAATCTATACAATGAGCAGTTCTTC
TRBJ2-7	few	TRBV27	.	CASSLSPAYEQYF	TGTGCCAGCAGTTTATCACCGGCCTACGAGCAGTACTTC
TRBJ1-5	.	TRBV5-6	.	CASSSGLSNQPQHF	TGTGCCAGCAGCTCTGGACTCTCCAATCAGCCCCAGCATTTT
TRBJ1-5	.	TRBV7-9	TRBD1	CASSLGGTGPAPNQPQHF	TGTGCCAGCAGCTTAGGGGGGACAGGGCCAGCCCCCAATCAGCCCCAGCATTTT
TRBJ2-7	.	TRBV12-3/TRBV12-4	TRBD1	CASSSWDSGEQYF	TGTGCCAGCAGTTCCTGGGACAGTGGAGAGCAGTACTTC
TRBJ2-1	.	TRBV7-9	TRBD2	CASSPWWVAGNNEQFF	TGTGCCAGCAGCCCGTGGTGGGTAGCGGGGAACAATGAGCAGTTCTTC
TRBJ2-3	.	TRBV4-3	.	CASSQDNPITDTQYF	TGCGCCAGCAGCCAAGATAACCCTATCACAGATACGCAGTATTTT
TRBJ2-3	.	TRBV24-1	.	CATGGGRSTDTQYF	TGTGCCACCGGGGGCGGCAGGAGCACAGATACGCAGTATTTT
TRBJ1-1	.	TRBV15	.	CATSRTANTEAFF	TGTGCCACCAGCAGGACAGCGAACACTGAAGCTTTCTTT